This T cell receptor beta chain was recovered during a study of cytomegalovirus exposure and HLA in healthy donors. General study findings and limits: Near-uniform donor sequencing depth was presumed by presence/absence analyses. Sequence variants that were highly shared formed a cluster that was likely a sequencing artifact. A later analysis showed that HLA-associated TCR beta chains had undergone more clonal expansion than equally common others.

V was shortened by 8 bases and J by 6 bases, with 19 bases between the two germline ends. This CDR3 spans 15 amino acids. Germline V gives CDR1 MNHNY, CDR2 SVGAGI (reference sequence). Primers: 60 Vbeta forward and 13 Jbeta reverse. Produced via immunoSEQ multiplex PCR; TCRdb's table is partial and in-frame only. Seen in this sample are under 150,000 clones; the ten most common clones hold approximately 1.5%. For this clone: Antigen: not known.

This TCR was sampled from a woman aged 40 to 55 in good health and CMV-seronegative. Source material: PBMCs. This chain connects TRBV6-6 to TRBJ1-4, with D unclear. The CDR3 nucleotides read TGTGCCAGCGGTTCCTCGAGGGCCCAAGATGAAAAACTGTTTTTT. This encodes CASGSSRAQDEKLFF.